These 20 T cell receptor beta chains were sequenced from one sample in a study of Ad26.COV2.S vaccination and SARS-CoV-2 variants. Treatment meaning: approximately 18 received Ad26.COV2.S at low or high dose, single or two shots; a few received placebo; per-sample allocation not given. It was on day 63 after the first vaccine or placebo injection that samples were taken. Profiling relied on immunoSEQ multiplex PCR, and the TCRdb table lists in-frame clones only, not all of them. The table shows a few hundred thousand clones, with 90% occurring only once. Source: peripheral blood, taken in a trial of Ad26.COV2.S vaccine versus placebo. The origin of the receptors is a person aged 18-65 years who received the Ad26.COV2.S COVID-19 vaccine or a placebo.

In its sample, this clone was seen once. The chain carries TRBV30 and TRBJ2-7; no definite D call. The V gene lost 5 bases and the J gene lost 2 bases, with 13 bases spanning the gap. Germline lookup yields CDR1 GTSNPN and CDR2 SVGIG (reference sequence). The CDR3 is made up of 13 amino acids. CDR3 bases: TGTGCCTGGGGCGTTCATTTAACCTACGAGCAGTACTTC. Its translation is CAWGVHLTYEQYF.

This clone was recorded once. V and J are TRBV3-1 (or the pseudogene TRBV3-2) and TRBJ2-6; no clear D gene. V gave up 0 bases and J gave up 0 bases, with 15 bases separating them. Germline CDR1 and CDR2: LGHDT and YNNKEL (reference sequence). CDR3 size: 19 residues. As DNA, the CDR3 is TGTGCCAGCAGCCAAGAGTCCGCGGCCGAGGTCTCTGGGGCCAACGTCCTGACTTTC. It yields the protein CASSQESAAEVSGANVLTF.

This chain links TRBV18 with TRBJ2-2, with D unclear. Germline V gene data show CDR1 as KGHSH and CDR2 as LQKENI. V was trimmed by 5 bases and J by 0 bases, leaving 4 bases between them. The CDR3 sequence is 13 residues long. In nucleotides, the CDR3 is TGTGCCAGCTCAGGGCCGAACACCGGGGAGCTGTTTTTT. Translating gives CASSGPNTGELFF.

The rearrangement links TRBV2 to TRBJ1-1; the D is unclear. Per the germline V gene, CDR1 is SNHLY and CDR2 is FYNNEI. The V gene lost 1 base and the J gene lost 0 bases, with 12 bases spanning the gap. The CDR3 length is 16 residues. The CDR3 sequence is CASSEGIGIVNTEAFF. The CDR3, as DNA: TGTGCCAGCAGTGAAGGAATAGGCATTGTGAACACTGAAGCTTTCTTT.

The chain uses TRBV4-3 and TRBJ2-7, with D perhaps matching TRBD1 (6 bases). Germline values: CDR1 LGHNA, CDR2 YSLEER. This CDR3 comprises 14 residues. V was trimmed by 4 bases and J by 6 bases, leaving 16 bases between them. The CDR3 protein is CASSRFAEGGEQYF. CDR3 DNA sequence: TGCGCCAGCAGCCGATTCGCTGAAGGGGGCGAGCAGTACTTC.

Written as DNA, the CDR3 is TGTGCCAGCACCCATGGTGGGTTCTACTCTGGAAACACCATATATTTT. It codes for CASTHGGFYSGNTIYF. This chain joins TRBV28 and TRBJ1-3; D gene ambiguous. V was shortened by 7 bases and J by 0 bases, with 16 bases between the two germline ends. This CDR3 spans 16 amino acids. The germline V gene has CDR1 MDHEN and CDR2 SYDVKM.

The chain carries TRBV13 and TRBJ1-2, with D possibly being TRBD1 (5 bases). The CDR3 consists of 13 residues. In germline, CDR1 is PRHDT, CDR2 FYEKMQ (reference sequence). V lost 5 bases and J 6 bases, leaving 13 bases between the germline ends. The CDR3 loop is CASSPLGTNGYTF. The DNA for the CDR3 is TGTGCCAGCAGCCCCCTGGGGACGAATGGCTACACCTTC.

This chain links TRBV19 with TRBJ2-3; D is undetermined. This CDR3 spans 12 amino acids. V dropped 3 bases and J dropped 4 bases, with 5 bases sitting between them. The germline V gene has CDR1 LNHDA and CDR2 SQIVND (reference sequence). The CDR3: CASSIGPDTQYF. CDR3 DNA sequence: TGTGCCAGTAGTATCGGCCCAGATACGCAGTATTTT.

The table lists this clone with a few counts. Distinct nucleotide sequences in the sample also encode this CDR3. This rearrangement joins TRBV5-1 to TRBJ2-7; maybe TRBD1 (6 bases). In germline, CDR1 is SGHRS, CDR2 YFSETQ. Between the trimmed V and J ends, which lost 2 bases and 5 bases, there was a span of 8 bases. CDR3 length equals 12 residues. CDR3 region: CASSFTGNEQYF. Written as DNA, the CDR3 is TGCGCCAGCAGCTTTACAGGGAACGAGCAGTACTTC. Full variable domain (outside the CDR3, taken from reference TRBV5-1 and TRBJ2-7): KAGVTQTPRYLIKTRGQQVTLSCSPISGHRSVSWYQQTPGQGLQFLFEYFSETQRNKGNFPGRFSGRQFSNSRSEMNVSTLELGDSALYLCASSFTGNEQYFGPGTRLTVT.

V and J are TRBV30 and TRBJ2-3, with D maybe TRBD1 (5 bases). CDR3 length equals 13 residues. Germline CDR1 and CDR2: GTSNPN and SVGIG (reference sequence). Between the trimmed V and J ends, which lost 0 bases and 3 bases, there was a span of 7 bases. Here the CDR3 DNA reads TGTGCCTGGAGTGTAGCAGGGACAGATACGCAGTATTTT. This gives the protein CAWSVAGTDTQYF. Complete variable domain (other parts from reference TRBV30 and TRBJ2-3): SQTIHQWPATLVQPVGSPLSLECTVEGTSNPNLYWYRQAAGRGLQLLFYSVGIGQISSEVPQNLSASRPQDRQFILSSKKLLLSDSGFYLCAWSVAGTDTQYFGPGTRLTVL.

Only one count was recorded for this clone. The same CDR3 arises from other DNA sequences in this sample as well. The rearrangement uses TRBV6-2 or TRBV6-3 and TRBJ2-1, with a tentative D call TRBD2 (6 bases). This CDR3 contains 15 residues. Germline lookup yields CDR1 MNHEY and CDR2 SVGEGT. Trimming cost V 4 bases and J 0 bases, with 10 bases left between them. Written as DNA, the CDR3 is TGTGCCAGCAGTTTGGCGGGGAGCTCCTACAATGAGCAGTTCTTC. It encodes CASSLAGSSYNEQFF.

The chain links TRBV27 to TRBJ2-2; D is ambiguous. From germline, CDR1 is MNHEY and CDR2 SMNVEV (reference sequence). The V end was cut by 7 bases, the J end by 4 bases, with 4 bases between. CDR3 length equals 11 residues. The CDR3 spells CASTFTGELFF. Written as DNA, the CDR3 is TGTGCCAGCACCTTCACCGGGGAGCTGTTTTTT.

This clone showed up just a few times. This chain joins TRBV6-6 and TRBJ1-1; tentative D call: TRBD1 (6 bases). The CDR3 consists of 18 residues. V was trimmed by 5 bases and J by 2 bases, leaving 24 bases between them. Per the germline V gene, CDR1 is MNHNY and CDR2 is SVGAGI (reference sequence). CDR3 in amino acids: CASSPQGVGPHSNTEAFF. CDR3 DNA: TGTGCCAGCAGTCCACAGGGTGTGGGCCCTCACTCAAACACTGAAGCTTTCTTT.

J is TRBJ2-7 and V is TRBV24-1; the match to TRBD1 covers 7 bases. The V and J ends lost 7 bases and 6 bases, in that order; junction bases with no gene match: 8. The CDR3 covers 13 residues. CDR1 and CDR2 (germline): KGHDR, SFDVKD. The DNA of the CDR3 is TGTGCCACCAGCCAACAGGGGATCTCCGAGCAGTACTTC. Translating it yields CATSQQGISEQYF.

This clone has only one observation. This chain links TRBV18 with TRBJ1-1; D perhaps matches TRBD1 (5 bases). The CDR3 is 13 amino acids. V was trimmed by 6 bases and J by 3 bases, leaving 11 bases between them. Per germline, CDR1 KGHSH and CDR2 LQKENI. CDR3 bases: TGTGCCAGCTCCGCGGGGGGTTACACTGAAGCTTTCTTT. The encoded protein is CASSAGGYTEAFF.

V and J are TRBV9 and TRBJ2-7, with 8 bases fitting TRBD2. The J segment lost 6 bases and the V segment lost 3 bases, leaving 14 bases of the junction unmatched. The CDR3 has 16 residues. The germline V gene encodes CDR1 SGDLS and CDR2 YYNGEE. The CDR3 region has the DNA TGTGCCAGCAGCGGGGGGCCCAGACTAGCGAACAGCGAGCAGTACTTC. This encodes CASSGGPRLANSEQYF.

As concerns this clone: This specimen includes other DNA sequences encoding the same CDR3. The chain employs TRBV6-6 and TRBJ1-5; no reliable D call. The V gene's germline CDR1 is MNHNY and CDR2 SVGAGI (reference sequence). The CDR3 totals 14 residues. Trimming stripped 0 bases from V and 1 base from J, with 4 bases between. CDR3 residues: CASSYSGSNQPQHF. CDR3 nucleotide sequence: TGTGCCAGCAGTTACTCGGGCAGCAATCAGCCCCAGCATTTT.

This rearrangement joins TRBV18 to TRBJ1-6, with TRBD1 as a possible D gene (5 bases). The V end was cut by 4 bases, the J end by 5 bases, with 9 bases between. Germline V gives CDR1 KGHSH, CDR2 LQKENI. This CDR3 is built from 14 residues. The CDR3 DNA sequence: TGTGCCAGCTCACGGGGGGGGAATAATTCACCCCTCCACTTT. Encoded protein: CASSRGGNNSPLHF. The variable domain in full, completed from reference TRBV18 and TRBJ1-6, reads NAGVMQNPRHLVRRRGQEARLRCSPMKGHSHVYWYRQLPEEGLKFMVYLQKENIIDESGMPKERFSAEFPKEGPSILRIQQVVRGDSAAYFCASSRGGNNSPLHFGNGTRLTVT.

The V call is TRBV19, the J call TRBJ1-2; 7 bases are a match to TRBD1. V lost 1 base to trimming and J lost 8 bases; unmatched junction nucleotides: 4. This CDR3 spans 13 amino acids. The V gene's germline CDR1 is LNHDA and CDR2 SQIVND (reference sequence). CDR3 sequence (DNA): TGTGCCAGTAGTATAGGACAGGGAACCGGCTACACCTTC. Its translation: CASSIGQGTGYTF. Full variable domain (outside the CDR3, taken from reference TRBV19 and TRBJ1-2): DGGITQSPKYLFRKEGQNVTLSCEQNLNHDAMYWYRQDPGQGLRLIYYSQIVNDFQKGDIAEGYSVSREKKESFPLTVTSAQKNPTAFYLCASSIGQGTGYTFGSGTRLTVV.

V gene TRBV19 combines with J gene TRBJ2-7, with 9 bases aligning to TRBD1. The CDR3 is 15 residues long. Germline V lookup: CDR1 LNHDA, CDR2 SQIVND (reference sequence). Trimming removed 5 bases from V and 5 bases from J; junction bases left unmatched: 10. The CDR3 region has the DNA TGTGCCAGTAGTTTGGGACAGGGTAACATCCACGAGCAGTACTTC. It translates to CASSLGQGNIHEQYF.